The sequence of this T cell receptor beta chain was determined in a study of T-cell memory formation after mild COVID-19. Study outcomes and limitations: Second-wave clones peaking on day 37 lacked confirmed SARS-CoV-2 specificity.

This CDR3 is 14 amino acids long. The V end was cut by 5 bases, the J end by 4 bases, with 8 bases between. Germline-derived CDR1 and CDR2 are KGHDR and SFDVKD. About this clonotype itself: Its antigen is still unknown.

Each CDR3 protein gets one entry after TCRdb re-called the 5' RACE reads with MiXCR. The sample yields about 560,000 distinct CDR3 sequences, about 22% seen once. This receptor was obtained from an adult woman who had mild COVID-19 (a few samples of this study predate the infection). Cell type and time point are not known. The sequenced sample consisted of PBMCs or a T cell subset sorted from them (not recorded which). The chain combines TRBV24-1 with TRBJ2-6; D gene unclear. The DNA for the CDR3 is TGTGCCACCAGTGTTGGGTCCGGGGCCAACGTCCTGACTTTC. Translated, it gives CATSVGSGANVLTF.